This entry features one T cell receptor (beta chain) sequence. TCRdb's table, derived via immunoSEQ multiplex PCR, lists solely in-frame clones and lacks some. Among approximately 150,000 clones listed, 85% to 95% were seen once. There are 14 residues in the CDR3. Germline V gene data show CDR1 as SNHLY and CDR2 as FYNNEI. The V and J ends lost 5 bases and 1 base, in that order; junction bases with no gene match: 3. The data originate from a study of blood T cell repertoires in COVID-19. Followed over time, Seattle patients had been enrolled while infection was active. This receptor was identified in a woman between 55 and 75 years old with COVID-19, enrolled during active disease. Input material: peripheral blood. The rearrangement joins TRBV2 to TRBJ1-1; 8 bases line up with TRBD1. CDR3 region: CASSWTGQNTEAFF. In nucleotides, the CDR3 is TGTGCCAGCAGTTGGACAGGGCAGAACACTGAAGCTTTCTTT.